Each of the 12 T cell receptor beta chains below was sequenced from the same sample in a study of blood T cell repertoires in COVID-19. Generated by immunoSEQ multiplex PCR, the TCRdb table keeps only in-frame clones and is missing some. Seen here are hundreds of thousands of clones, 86% observed once, and the top ten hold roughly 1.4%. Sequencing was carried out using peripheral blood. The receptors were gathered from a woman aged 25 to 39 with active or convalescent COVID-19.

CDR3 loop: CASSASRLAGGDQETQYF. CDR3 nucleotide sequence: TGTGCCAGCAGTGCCTCCCGCCTAGCGGGGGGCGACCAAGAGACCCAGTACTTC. The V call is TRBV2, the J call TRBJ2-5; 11 nucleotides match TRBD2. Germline V gene lookup returns CDR1 SNHLY and CDR2 FYNNEI. The CDR3 length is 18 residues. Trimming cost V 4 bases and J 0 bases; bases outside gene matches: 10.

This chain links TRBV29-1 with TRBJ1-2; 12 nucleotides match TRBD1. This CDR3 contains 13 residues. Germline V gene lookup returns CDR1 SQVTM and CDR2 ANQGSEA. With V trimmed by 3 bases and J by 8 bases, 4 bases remained unmatched. This CDR3 is CSVEGQGARGYTF. The CDR3 DNA reads TGCAGCGTTGAGGGACAGGGGGCGCGAGGCTACACCTTC.

This clone is a singleton in its sample. Its ends do not fully match the called genes, so a read error is possible. V usage is TRBV3-1 (or the pseudogene TRBV3-2) and J usage is TRBJ1-2; no reliable D call. The CDR3 spans 13 residues. The germline V gene has CDR1 LGHDT and CDR2 YNNKEL (reference sequence). The CDR3 nucleotides read TGTGCCAGCAGTCAAGCCTCAGGATATGGCTACACCTTC. Encoded protein: CASSQASGYGYTF.

The CDR3 is CASSLERNAEAFF. CDR3 sequence (DNA): TGTGCCAGCAGCTTAGAGAGGAACGCCGAAGCTTTCTTT. The rearrangement joins TRBV7-8 to TRBJ1-1; D gene ambiguous. Per germline, CDR1 SGHVS and CDR2 FQNEAQ. The CDR3 is made up of 13 amino acids. Between the trimmed V and J ends, which lost 1 base and 8 bases, there was a span of 11 bases. Drawing the rest from reference TRBV7-8 and TRBJ1-1, the complete variable domain is GAGVSQSPRYKVAKRGQDVALRCDPISGHVSLFWYQQALGQGPEFLTYFQNEAQLDKSGLPSDRFFAERPEGSVSTLKIQRTQQEDSAVYLCASSLERNAEAFFGQGTRLTVV.

The chain uses TRBV11-2 and TRBJ2-3; 7 bases align to TRBD2. Trimming removed 1 base from V and 2 bases from J; junction bases left unmatched: 9. The germline V gene has CDR1 SGHAT and CDR2 FQNNGV. This CDR3 comprises 17 residues. The CDR3 here is CASSLANLRGDTDTQYF. In DNA, the CDR3 is TGTGCCAGCAGCTTAGCCAACCTACGGGGGGACACAGATACGCAGTATTTT.

The count of this clone is one. V and J are TRBV19 and TRBJ2-2, with unresolved D. This CDR3 spans 12 amino acids. Germline V gene sequence: CDR1 LNHDA, CDR2 SQIVND (reference sequence). Trimming pared 8 bases from V and 4 bases from J, leaving 8 bases between. The CDR3 loop reads CASLRLTGELFF. The CDR3 DNA is TGTGCCAGTCTCCGACTCACCGGGGAGCTGTTTTTT.

The chain has TRBV7-8 and TRBJ2-2, with D uncertain. V was clipped by 1 base and J by 5 bases, with 11 bases between them. CDR1 is SGHVS, CDR2 FQNEAQ, per germline. This CDR3 has 15 residues. In DNA form, the CDR3 reads TGTGCCAGCAGCTTAGAAACCCCGAGAACCGGGGAGCTGTTTTTT. Its protein product is CASSLETPRTGELFF.

This clone has a single count. This chain connects TRBV2 to TRBJ2-5; D not certain. V lost 8 bases to trimming and J lost 5 bases, with 9 bases between them. CDR3 length: 11 amino acids. CDR1 and CDR2 (germline): SNHLY, FYNNEI. The CDR3 DNA follows: TGTGCCAGCCGACTCTCGGAGACCCAGTACTTC. Amino acids: CASRLSETQYF.

The chain joins TRBV6-1 to TRBJ2-2; 10 bases agree with TRBD2. Germline V gives CDR1 MNHNS, CDR2 SASEGT. This CDR3 region has 17 residues. After removal of 4 bases from V and 5 bases from J, the junction contained 10 bases not matched to a gene. The CDR3 loop is CASSGKAGGPRTGELFF. CDR3 DNA sequence: TGTGCCAGCAGTGGTAAAGCGGGAGGGCCAAGGACCGGGGAGCTGTTTTTT.

This chain links TRBV27 with TRBJ2-1; D gene uncertain. With 6 bases removed from V and 0 bases from J, the gap between germline ends came to 6 bases. The CDR3 length is 13 residues. Germline lookup yields CDR1 MNHEY and CDR2 SMNVEV (reference sequence). The CDR3 spells CASSASSYNEQFF. Here the CDR3 DNA reads TGTGCCAGCAGCGCCAGCTCCTACAATGAGCAGTTCTTC.

The chain links TRBV3-1 (or the pseudogene TRBV3-2) to TRBJ2-3; a possible D gene is TRBD2 (5 bases). Per germline, CDR1 LGHDT and CDR2 YNNKEL (reference sequence). Deletions cut 0 bases from V and 5 bases from J, with 9 bases between. The CDR3 is made up of 14 amino acids. This CDR3 reads CASSQEGGRDTQYF. Here the CDR3 DNA reads TGTGCCAGCAGCCAAGAAGGCGGGCGAGATACGCAGTATTTT.

The genes are TRBV3-1 (or the pseudogene TRBV3-2) and TRBJ2-7, with 8 bases lining up with TRBD2. Germline trimming cut 7 bases from V and 3 bases from J; bases unmatched to any gene: 8. This CDR3 contains 14 residues. Germline CDR1 is LGHDT and CDR2 is YNNKEL (reference sequence). The CDR3 loop reads CASTPTSEFYEQYF. The CDR3 DNA sequence: TGTGCCAGCACCCCGACTAGCGAGTTCTACGAGCAGTACTTC.